The rows below give T cell receptor beta chains drawn from one sample of a study of cytomegalovirus exposure and HLA in healthy donors. The repertoire was sequenced with immunoSEQ multiplex PCR; TCRdb's copy has only in-frame clones and lacks some. This table has 100,000 to 150,000 clones, roughly 77% appearing once. Sequenced: PBMCs. Every receptor here comes from a man aged 50 or older in good health and CMV-seropositive. CDR3s leave out the opening cysteine and the closing phenylalanine or tryptophan. Rows may omit the clone size; those that give it use once, few, many or a size class.

clone_size,v_call,cdr3_length,cdr3_aa
once,TRBV11-3,11,ASSKVQGGEQY
few,TRBV7-2,14,ASSPGGTSGGETQY
once,TRBV11-2,12,ASSPPDRLSEAF
NA,TRBV4-1,15,ATQPAPNTGTGYGYT
once,TRBV5-6,12,ASSFPTGNYGYP
NA,TRBV6-1,10,ASREEKFEAF
NA,TRBV9,14,ASSVTPSGEGRGYT
NA,TRBV5-1,13,ASSSGDRTYNEQF
once,TRBV6-6,14,ASSYSQRGGIYEQY
NA,TRBV6-6,13,ASSDRLGGNQPQH
NA,TRBV6-5,13,ASSYSTGSHTEAF
few,TRBV6-1,16,ASSEVPSGGGGANVLT
NA,TRBV6-5,10,ASSSGLGKLF
NA,TRBV7-9,14,ASSPHGGSGANVLT
NA,TRBV10-3,14,AISEQTLQGGKGYT
NA,TRBV9,17,ASSAQISGGALRSIEQF
NA,TRBV5-1,13,ASSLSQGGTDTQY
NA,TRBV30,14,AWSVKRLDSFYEQY
NA,TRBV13,16,ASSSLTSGSDRTDTQY
NA,TRBV6-5,11,ASSYWTGQPQH
NA,TRBV28,14,ASKLAGGFSMGEQF
few,TRBV6-5,13,ASSVNGQGGEKLF
once,TRBV10-3,15,AISEPTGAPGNQPQH
NA,TRBV7-9,13,ASSTGQGVITEAF
NA,TRBV7-7,14,ASSPLRSGGADTQY
NA,TRBV23-1,14,ASSQPPDRVQETQY
NA,TRBV18,13,ASSPPLGGNYGYT
once,TRBV7-8,15,ASSLGQGAVHLYEQY
NA,TRBV1,13,TSAAGLRGGETQY